The 5 T cell receptor beta chains below all came from one sample that was sequenced in a study of vaccination effects on CD4 cells after COVID-19. Pools of viral peptides were used by the ViraFEST assay to expand antigen-specific CD4+ T cells ahead of sequencing. When less than 11 days of culture had elapsed, CD4+ T cells were isolated. Of the BNT162b2 and mRNA-1273 vaccines, participants received two doses of one or the other. Antigen specificity for these receptors is unknown. Generated by immunoSEQ multiplex PCR, the TCRdb table keeps only in-frame clones and is missing some. The sample holds some 23,000 clones, about 72% seen once. The sequences come from CD4+ T cells from PBMCs cultured with HCoV-229E spike peptides, collected after COVID-19 vaccination. These receptors originate from a human donor who received a COVID-19 vaccine.

V is TRBV6-5 and J is TRBJ1-4, with D hard to call. Trimming pared 7 bases from V and 2 bases from J, leaving 11 bases between. In germline, CDR1 is MNHEY, CDR2 SVGAGI. The CDR3 is 14 amino acids. As DNA, the CDR3 is TGTGCCAGCACCGGGTGGCAGACTAATGAAAAACTGTTTTTT. This codes for CASTGWQTNEKLFF.

This rearrangement joins TRBV6-2 or TRBV6-3 to TRBJ2-7; 10 nucleotides align to TRBD1. The germline V gene has CDR1 MNHEY and CDR2 SVGEGT. The J segment lost 4 bases and the V segment lost 5 bases, leaving 17 bases of the junction unmatched. This CDR3 is 18 amino acids long. The CDR3 bases are TGTGCCAGCAGTACACTGCCGGGACAGGGGTCAACGGGGTACGAGCAGTACTTC. This translates into CASSTLPGQGSTGYEQYF.

The rearrangement joins TRBV4-1 to TRBJ1-6; D is ambiguous. CDR3 length equals 16 residues. Germline CDR1 MGHRA, CDR2 YSYEKL. V was pared by 4 bases and J by 5 bases, with 15 bases between. The CDR3 reads CASSLLGDGDNSPLHF. CDR3 bases: TGCGCCAGCAGCCTTCTGGGCGACGGAGATAATTCACCCCTCCACTTT.

Written as DNA, the CDR3 is TGCGCCAGCAGCCAAGATCGGGCGGGTGGCAATGAGCAGTTCTTC. Encoded protein: CASSQDRAGGNEQFF. The chain carries TRBV4-1 and TRBJ2-1, with D perhaps matching TRBD2 (5 bases). Trimming pared 0 bases from V and 6 bases from J, leaving 12 bases between. This CDR3 spans 15 amino acids. Germline V CDR1 and CDR2: MGHRA, YSYEKL.

The V and J genes are TRBV7-7 and TRBJ2-3; 8 bases fit TRBD2. The CDR3 runs 16 residues. Germline CDR1 and CDR2: SSHAT and FNYEAQ (reference sequence). V trimming: 1 base; J trimming: 2 bases; junction bases outside the gene matches: 5. The CDR3 here is CASSLGRGALTDTQYF. The DNA for the CDR3 is TGTGCCAGCAGCTTAGGGCGGGGGGCCCTCACAGATACGCAGTATTTT.